A selection of T cell receptor beta chains follows, all from one sample in a study of CD8+ T cells in alopecia areata. Sequencing used immunoSEQ multiplex PCR; TCRdb keeps in-frame clones, though not all of them. The sample lists roughly 150,000 clones, 45% to 60% occurring once. This specimen was CD8+ T cells sorted from blood, taken at week 4, from a patient treated with tofacitinib. Every receptor here comes from a human donor with alopecia areata. CDR3s include the opening cysteine and the closing phenylalanine or tryptophan. The D gene is left open where the match is weak. Size is omitted from some rows. Given values are once, few, many or a class for expanded clones.

cdr3_aa cdr3_length v_call d_call j_call clone_size
CASSQLTSGEETQYF 15 TRBV4-3 TRBD2 TRBJ2-5 .
CAWSAGRSGNTIYF 14 TRBV30 . TRBJ1-3 once
CASKARGDLSYEQYF 15 TRBV14 . TRBJ2-7 .
CASSQEGGWSYEQYF 15 TRBV4-1 TRBD2 TRBJ2-7 .
CSVYGTGDNQPQHF 14 TRBV29-1 . TRBJ1-5 .
CASSPTPDREVYNEQFF 17 TRBV11-1 TRBD1 TRBJ2-1 .
CSVLGLGEQYF 11 TRBV29-1 . TRBJ2-7 .
CASSSTGNEQFF 12 TRBV7-9 . TRBJ2-1 .
CASSKEQFF 9 TRBV21-1 . TRBJ2-1 .
CSVRGGPITDTQYF 14 TRBV29-1 . TRBJ2-3 few
CASSLWGGHNEKLFF 15 TRBV7-2 . TRBJ1-4 .
CASRRDEQYF 10 TRBV2 . TRBJ2-7 .
CASRPGPDNSPLHF 14 TRBV6-5 . TRBJ1-6 few
CAWSAGDTETQYF 13 TRBV30 . TRBJ2-5 .
CASSSDRSYEQYF 13 TRBV5-6 TRBD1 TRBJ2-7 .
CASSHDNDEQFF 12 TRBV4-1 . TRBJ2-1 .
CASSPLGTGSYEQYF 15 TRBV6-6 TRBD1 TRBJ2-7 few
CASSRGSSYEQYF 13 TRBV9 . TRBJ2-7 .
CSVVISSSYEQYF 13 TRBV29-1 . TRBJ2-7 .
CASSLSGGYNEQFF 14 TRBV6-5 TRBD2 TRBJ2-1 .
CATSTVIGPQHF 12 TRBV15 . TRBJ1-5 few
CASSLRTGNNSPLHF 15 TRBV13 TRBD1 TRBJ1-6 .
CASSSSIPLVMNTEAFF 17 TRBV7-8 . TRBJ1-1 .
CASSSDRAGGYTF 13 TRBV27 TRBD1 TRBJ1-2 .
CASSDYQGVPPDTQYF 16 TRBV2 TRBD1 TRBJ2-3 .
CASSLNLKNTGELFF 15 TRBV7-9 . TRBJ2-2 .
CASRHQVGAMDYGYTF 16 TRBV2 . TRBJ1-2 .
CASSHGQGGQAQHF 14 TRBV23-1 TRBD1 TRBJ1-5 few
CASSPSLGLAGAYTDTQYF 19 TRBV11-2 TRBD2 TRBJ2-3 .
CASSLNRIYGYTF 13 TRBV13 . TRBJ1-2 .
CASSSVLAGETQYF 14 TRBV13 TRBD2 TRBJ2-5 .
CASSVYNEKLFF 12 TRBV13 . TRBJ1-4 few
CASSYIAGKVYNEQFF 16 TRBV11-2 TRBD2 TRBJ2-1 .
CAWLQGMNTEAFF 13 TRBV30 . TRBJ1-1 once
CASSLRIRDKLDYGYTF 17 TRBV5-6 . TRBJ1-2 .
CASSPWGRETQYF 13 TRBV11-2 . TRBJ2-5 .
CASSQEEDRAYEQYF 15 TRBV4-1 . TRBJ2-7 .
CASSLGYSQPQHF 13 TRBV5-6 . TRBJ1-5 .
CATSRESQGQPQHF 14 TRBV15 TRBD1 TRBJ1-5 .
CAWSGTGAPGELFF 14 TRBV30 . TRBJ2-2 few
CASSLGEEETQYF 13 TRBV5-6 . TRBJ2-5 .
CASSEVGTDYGYTF 14 TRBV4-3 TRBD1 TRBJ1-2 .
CASSLGGSTEAFF 13 TRBV27 . TRBJ1-1 few
CASSALGSERGDYTDTQYF 19 TRBV4-1 TRBD2 TRBJ2-3 .
CASSPGLLNEKLFF 14 TRBV5-6 . TRBJ1-4 .
CASSLVGETQYF 12 TRBV4-2 . TRBJ2-5 .
CASSQEWTRGGTDTQYF 17 TRBV4-1 TRBD2 TRBJ2-3 few
CASSGPRDSDEQYF 14 TRBV25-1 TRBD1 TRBJ2-7 once
CASSLALAGGSLLETQYF 18 TRBV5-6 TRBD2 TRBJ2-5 once
CASSEGTGTKGTSPYEQYF 19 TRBV6-1 TRBD1 TRBJ2-7 .
CSALGGSSYNEQFF 14 TRBV29-1 . TRBJ2-1 .
CASSLFRDYTGELFF 15 TRBV5-1 . TRBJ2-2 .
CAHKLGDTQYF 11 TRBV30 . TRBJ2-3 .
CASSLDPHWDEQYF 14 TRBV11-2 . TRBJ2-7 few
CASSGTGGADTQYF 14 TRBV6-5 TRBD1 TRBJ2-3 few